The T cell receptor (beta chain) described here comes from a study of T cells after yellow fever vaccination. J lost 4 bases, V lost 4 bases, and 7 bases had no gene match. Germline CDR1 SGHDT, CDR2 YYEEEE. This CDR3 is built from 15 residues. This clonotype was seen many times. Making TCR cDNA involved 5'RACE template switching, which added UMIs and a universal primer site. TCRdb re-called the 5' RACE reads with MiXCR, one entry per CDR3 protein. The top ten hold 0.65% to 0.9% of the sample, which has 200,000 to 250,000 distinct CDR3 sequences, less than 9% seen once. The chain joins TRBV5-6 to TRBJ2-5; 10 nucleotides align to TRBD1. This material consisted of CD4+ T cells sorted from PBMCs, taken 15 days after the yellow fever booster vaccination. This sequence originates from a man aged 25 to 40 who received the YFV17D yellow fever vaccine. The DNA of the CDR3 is TGTGCCAGCAGCCAGGACAGGGGGATGGGAGAGACCCAGTACTTC. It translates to CASSQDRGMGETQYF. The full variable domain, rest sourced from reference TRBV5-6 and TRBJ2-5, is DAGVTQSPTHLIKTRGQQVTLRCSPKSGHDTVSWYQQALGQGPQFIFQYYEEEERQRGNFPDRFSGHQFPNYSSELNVNALLLGDSALYLCASSQDRGMGETQYFGPGTRLLVL.